This paragraph covers one T cell receptor (beta chain) sequence. The data are from a study of blood T cell repertoires in COVID-19. About the research overall: Spain, Italy and the United States supplied samples that represented acute and convalescent COVID-19. The cDNA or gDNA used as material had been derived from T cells, B-cell-depleted T cells, or PBMCs.

Germline V gene sequence: CDR1 GTSNPN, CDR2 SVGIG (reference sequence). Trimming stripped 1 base from V and 5 bases from J, with 14 bases between. The CDR3 extends over 14 amino acids. Authors' data handling: Estimated nucleated cell counts came from reference gene primer amplification. Profiling relied on immunoSEQ multiplex PCR, and the TCRdb table lists in-frame clones only, not all of them. That table gives V, J and clone size, and the DNA gave D and trimming. The profile shows around 80,000 clones, 80% to 90% of them singletons. The rearrangement links TRBV30 to TRBJ1-2, with D hard to call. Sequencing was done on a sample of peripheral blood. This clonotype was sampled from a woman at least 80 years old with acute or convalescent COVID-19. This CDR3 is CAWSDRGFNYGYTF. The CDR3 bases are TGTGCCTGGAGTGACAGAGGGTTCAATTATGGCTACACCTTC. The complete variable domain, with remaining parts taken from reference TRBV30 and TRBJ1-2, reads SQTIHQWPATLVQPVGSPLSLECTVEGTSNPNLYWYRQAAGRGLQLLFYSVGIGQISSEVPQNLSASRPQDRQFILSSKKLLLSDSGFYLCAWSDRGFNYGYTFGSGTRLTVV.